A single sample gave rise to the 21 T cell receptor beta chains below, sequenced in a study of cytomegalovirus exposure and HLA in healthy donors. This table comes from immunoSEQ multiplex PCR, and its TCRdb copy is limited to in-frame clones, with some not included. There are some 140,000 clones in the sample; 80% to 90% occur only once, and just under 3% lies in the top ten. The sample taken for sequencing was PBMCs. These receptors all come from a man aged 18 to 30 in good health and CMV-seronegative.

CDR3 bases: TGTGCCAGCAGCGTAGACATGGCAGATACGCAGTATTTT. This encodes CASSVDMADTQYF. The genes are TRBV9 and TRBJ2-3; D ambiguous. The CDR3 runs 13 residues. Germline CDR1 reads SGDLS; CDR2 reads YYNGEE. The V end lost 0 bases, the J end lost 4 bases, and 6 bases lay between the germline ends.

In this sample, this clone turned up a few times. This chain uses TRBV18 with TRBJ1-2; 7 bases match TRBD1. CDR1 is KGHSH, CDR2 LQKENI, per germline. J lost 8 bases, V lost 0 bases, and 6 bases had no gene match. The CDR3 runs 14 residues. The CDR3 sequence is CASSPPVGGQGYTF. The CDR3 nucleotides read TGTGCCAGCTCACCACCGGTAGGGGGCCAAGGCTACACCTTC.

The chain recombines TRBV7-9 with TRBJ1-5; D is undetermined. Trimming took off 1 base at V and 0 bases at J, with 4 bases between the two ends. CDR1 is SEHNR and CDR2 is FQNEAQ in the germline V gene (reference sequence). This CDR3 is 14 amino acids long. The chain's CDR3 is CASSLDSSNQPQHF. CDR3 DNA: TGTGCCAGCAGCTTAGACAGTAGCAATCAGCCCCAGCATTTT.

The J gene is TRBJ2-2, the V gene TRBV27; a weak D match, TRBD1 (6 bases). The CDR3 runs 14 residues. Germline V CDR1 and CDR2: MNHEY, SMNVEV (reference sequence). Trimming removed 2 bases from V and 4 bases from J, with 8 bases in between. CDR3 DNA sequence: TGTGCCAGCAGTTTAAACAGGGTCACCGGGGAGCTGTTTTTT. This codes for CASSLNRVTGELFF.

This chain joins TRBV2 and TRBJ2-1; perhaps TRBD2 as D (5 bases). Germline V CDR1 and CDR2: SNHLY, FYNNEI. This CDR3 comprises 14 residues. The V end lost 7 bases, the J end lost 6 bases, and 16 bases lay between the germline ends. CDR3 coding DNA: TGTGCCAGCACGGAGGAACAAAATCTCAATGAGCAGTTCTTC. Translating it yields CASTEEQNLNEQFF.

V and J are TRBV19 and TRBJ1-5, with a possible D match to TRBD1 (5 bases). With 3 bases removed from V and 6 bases from J, the gap between germline ends came to 12 bases. The CDR3 is made up of 14 amino acids. Germline V CDR1 and CDR2: LNHDA, SQIVND (reference sequence). The CDR3 DNA is TGTGCCAGTAGTATGGGGGAGGTGGTTCAGCCCCAGCATTTT. It is translated as CASSMGEVVQPQHF.

The chain couples TRBV5-1 to TRBJ2-6; maybe TRBD2 (5 bases). Trimming removed 4 bases at V and 2 bases at J, with 19 bases between. CDR1 and CDR2 from the germline V gene are SGHRS and YFSETQ. This CDR3 is built from 18 residues. Written as DNA, the CDR3 is TGCGCCAGCAGCCAACGAGAGGGTAGCCGTCCTGGGGCCAACGTCCTGACTTTC. This codes for CASSQREGSRPGANVLTF.

In nucleotides, the CDR3 is TGCAGTGCGGGTAGGGGCGGAGGCTACACCTTC. This codes for CSAGRGGGYTF. This chain connects TRBV20-1 to TRBJ1-2, with D perhaps TRBD1 (5 bases). Germline V gene data show CDR1 as DFQATT and CDR2 as SNEGSKA (reference sequence). V was cut by 6 bases and J by 8 bases, with 13 bases left in between. The CDR3 spans 11 residues.

The chain combines TRBV10-3 with TRBJ2-7, with D perhaps TRBD2 (5 bases). The CDR3 has 13 amino acids. CDR1 and CDR2 from the germline V gene are ENHRY and SYGVKD. Trimming pared 8 bases from V and 3 bases from J, leaving 14 bases between. CDR3 coding DNA: TGTGCCATCGGAGGCCGAGGTGGCTACGAGCAGTACTTC. Protein: CAIGGRGGYEQYF.

The chain is built from TRBV11-2 and TRBJ2-2, with TRBD2 matching 10 bases. The germline CDR1 and CDR2 sequences are SGHAT and FQNNGV. Trimming at V came to 5 bases and at J to 8 bases, leaving 14 bases not matched to a gene. CDR3 length: 17 residues. The CDR3: CASSLRHPSGSSGELFF. The CDR3 coding sequence is TGTGCCAGCAGCCTTAGACACCCTAGCGGGAGCTCTGGGGAGCTGTTTTTT.

V usage is TRBV6-5 and J usage is TRBJ2-2; tentatively, D is TRBD1 (6 bases). The ends were cut back, 6 bases at V and 1 base at J, with 12 bases in the middle. The CDR3 extends over 15 amino acids. Germline V lookup: CDR1 MNHEY, CDR2 SVGAGI. The CDR3 coding sequence is TGTGCCAGCAGGGGTGGACAGAAGAACACCGGGGAGCTGTTTTTT. It encodes CASRGGQKNTGELFF.

The rearrangement uses TRBV5-3 and TRBJ2-1; 9 bases are shared with TRBD2. TRBV5-3 is an open reading frame whose function is uncertain. Trimming at V came to 1 base and at J to 7 bases, leaving 9 bases not matched to a gene. The length of the CDR3 is 16 residues. CDR3 loop: CARSLWREGRRNEQFF. The CDR3 bases are TGTGCCAGAAGCTTGTGGCGGGAGGGCCGGAGGAATGAGCAGTTCTTC.

The chain uses TRBV4-2 and TRBJ2-5; 8 bases agree with TRBD2. The CDR3 is 14 amino acids. With 4 bases clipped from V and 4 bases from J, the junction kept 5 bases outside the gene matches. Germline CDR1 LGHNA, CDR2 YNFKEQ. The CDR3 sequence: CASSPGGARETQYF. Here the CDR3 DNA reads TGTGCCAGCAGCCCCGGGGGGGCAAGAGAGACCCAGTACTTC.

The chain uses TRBV27 and TRBJ2-3; 10 bases are a match to TRBD2. Losses at the gene ends were 3 bases for V and 2 bases for J; bases not matched to a gene: 14. The CDR3 length is 19 residues. Germline V gene sequence: CDR1 MNHEY, CDR2 SMNVEV (reference sequence). This CDR3 reads CASSFQREGGIESTDTQYF. The CDR3 DNA follows: TGTGCCAGCAGTTTCCAGCGGGAGGGCGGTATTGAATCCACAGATACGCAGTATTTT.

V and J are TRBV11-2 and TRBJ1-5; no clear D gene. Trimming stripped 5 bases from V and 4 bases from J, with 6 bases between. This CDR3 contains 12 residues. Germline loops: CDR1 SGHAT, CDR2 FQNNGV. CDR3 region: CASSLENQPQHF. For the CDR3, the DNA is TGTGCCAGCAGCCTCGAGAATCAGCCCCAGCATTTT.

The V and J genes are TRBV15 and TRBJ2-7, with D perhaps TRBD1 (6 bases). CDR3 size: 16 residues. V shed 2 bases and J shed 0 bases, with 14 bases lying between them. CDR1 and CDR2 (germline): LNHNV, YYDKDF (reference sequence). The CDR3 DNA is TGTGCCACCAGCAGACTACAGGGCTCCAGCTCCTACGAGCAGTACTTC. Its translation: CATSRLQGSSSYEQYF.

The gene calls are TRBV5-1 and TRBJ1-4; 9 bases are a match to TRBD1. Trimming removed 3 bases from V and 4 bases from J; junction bases left unmatched: 10. The CDR3 contains 17 residues. From germline, CDR1 is SGHRS and CDR2 YFSETQ. CDR3 DNA sequence: TGCGCCAGCAGCTCGTTTTTGGGACAGGGATATAATGAAAAACTGTTTTTT. Translating gives CASSSFLGQGYNEKLFF.

The chain links TRBV4-1 to TRBJ1-5, with D maybe TRBD1 (6 bases). CDR1 and CDR2 from the germline V gene are MGHRA and YSYEKL. This CDR3 contains 15 residues. Trimming took off 4 bases at V and 6 bases at J, with 16 bases between the two ends. CDR3 loop: CASSPQEGVGQPQHF. CDR3 DNA: TGCGCCAGCAGCCCCCAAGAGGGGGTAGGTCAGCCCCAGCATTTT.

V and J are TRBV6-5 and TRBJ2-3; a weak D match, TRBD2 (6 bases). V lost 3 bases and J lost 2, with 12 bases in between. Looked up from germline, CDR1 is MNHEY and CDR2 is SVGAGI. This CDR3 contains 15 residues. CDR3 bases: TGTGCCAGCAGTTATTACGGCGGGAACACAGATACGCAGTATTTT. It codes for CASSYYGGNTDTQYF.

This clone was seen a single time. This sequence joins TRBV27 and TRBJ2-5; TRBD1 matches at 8 bases. This CDR3 has 14 residues. The germline gives CDR1 MNHEY, CDR2 SMNVEV (reference sequence). Trimming cost V 4 bases and J 5 bases; bases outside gene matches: 6. The CDR3 is CASSWQGAMETQYF. CDR3 coding DNA: TGTGCCAGCAGTTGGCAGGGGGCTATGGAGACCCAGTACTTC.

The chain is built from TRBV7-9 and TRBJ1-1; D gene unclear. CDR1 is SEHNR, CDR2 FQNEAQ, per germline (reference sequence). This CDR3 contains 14 residues. The V gene lost 1 base and the J gene lost 2 bases, with 8 bases spanning the gap. The DNA for the CDR3 is TGTGCCAGCAGCTTAGGACGGAGCAACACTGAAGCTTTCTTT. Its protein product is CASSLGRSNTEAFF.